A selection of T cell receptor beta chains follows, all from one sample in a study of blood T cell repertoires in COVID-19. TCRdb's copy holds only in-frame clones and misses some; the assay was immunoSEQ multiplex PCR. The table has 150,000 to 200,000 clones, roughly 88% seen once. Sequencing used PBMCs or T cells enriched from blood (not recorded which). The receptors derive from a man aged 50-59 years who had recovered from COVID-19. CDR3s include the opening cysteine and the closing phenylalanine or tryptophan. A D gene is named only where the DNA matches it firmly. Some rows have no size entry. The others give once, few or many, or a class for an expanded clone.

v_call	d_call	j_call	clone_size	cdr3_aa	cdr3_nt
TRBV7-6	TRBD1	TRBJ1-1	.	CASSTTGDRRTEAFF	TGTGCCAGCAGCACCACAGGGGACCGAAGGACTGAAGCTTTCTTT
TRBV12-3/TRBV12-4	.	TRBJ1-2	.	CASSLGTVYGYTF	TGTGCCAGCAGTTTAGGGACAGTCTATGGCTACACCTTC
TRBV6-5	TRBD1	TRBJ1-2	few	CASTPGFRGPYGYTF	TGTGCCAGCACCCCCGGATTCAGGGGGCCATATGGCTACACCTTC
TRBV2	.	TRBJ1-2	.	CASRLTSGGYTF	TGTGCCAGCAGACTGACTTCTGGTGGCTACACCTTC
TRBV15	.	TRBJ2-2	.	CATSKMQGTVPGELFF	TGTGCCACCAGCAAGATGCAGGGGACCGTCCCCGGGGAGCTGTTTTTT
TRBV5-6	.	TRBJ2-5	.	CASSLRFQETQYF	TGTGCCAGCAGCTTGCGGTTCCAAGAGACCCAGTACTTC
TRBV5-1	TRBD2	TRBJ2-1	.	CASSLGLAGNEQFF	TGCGCCAGCAGCTTGGGGCTAGCGGGGAATGAGCAGTTCTTC
TRBV2	TRBD1	TRBJ1-2	.	CASSEALGQGVDGGYTF	TGTGCCAGCAGTGAAGCCTTGGGACAGGGTGTGGACGGTGGCTACACCTTC
TRBV6-2/TRBV6-3	.	TRBJ2-7	.	CASSYVPTELSSYEQYF	TGTGCCAGCAGTTACGTGCCGACAGAACTTAGCTCCTACGAGCAGTACTTC
TRBV30	.	TRBJ1-1	few	CACLTVGGNTEAFF	TGTGCCTGCCTCACCGTAGGGGGGAACACTGAAGCTTTCTTT
TRBV5-4	.	TRBJ1-1	.	CASSQERAEAFF	TGTGCCAGCAGCCAGGAGAGGGCTGAAGCTTTCTTT
TRBV3-1/TRBV3-2	TRBD1	TRBJ1-3	.	CASSKGTAGNTIYF	TGTGCCAGCAGCAAAGGGACAGCTGGAAACACCATATATTTT
TRBV2	TRBD1	TRBJ2-3	.	CASRPGQGTDTQYF	TGTGCCAGCAGGCCGGGACAGGGCACAGATACGCAGTATTTT
TRBV18	TRBD1	TRBJ1-1	once	CASSPFGTGGIEAFF	TGTGCCAGCTCACCATTCGGAACAGGGGGAATTGAAGCTTTCTTT
TRBV30	.	TRBJ1-4	.	CAAYRNEKLFF	TGTGCCGCGTACCGCAATGAAAAACTGTTTTTT
TRBV5-1	TRBD1	TRBJ1-2	once	CASSWDSYGYTF	TGCGCCAGCAGCTGGGACAGCTATGGCTACACCTTC
TRBV3-1/TRBV3-2	.	TRBJ1-6	few	CASSQGNTGSSPLHF	TGTGCCAGCAGCCAAGGTAATACAGGGAGCTCACCCCTCCACTTT
TRBV5-6	TRBD1	TRBJ1-2	.	CASSLRTGGSRNYGYTF	TGTGCCAGCAGCTTAAGGACAGGGGGTTCGCGTAACTATGGCTACACCTTC
TRBV5-1	TRBD2	TRBJ2-5	.	CASSLPLLGAGGQETQYF	TGCGCCAGCAGCTTGCCCCTTCTCGGGGCGGGGGGCCAAGAGACCCAGTACTTC
TRBV24-1	TRBD1	TRBJ1-6	.	CATSRGNSPLHF	TGTGCCACCAGCAGGGGGAATTCACCCCTCCACTTT
TRBV25-1	.	TRBJ2-5	.	CASSAGQGGTQYF	TGTGCCAGCAGTGCCGGGCAGGGGGGGACCCAGTACTTC
TRBV7-2	TRBD1	TRBJ1-3	.	CASSPRTGAYSGNTIYF	TGTGCCAGCAGCCCCCGGACAGGAGCCTACTCTGGAAACACCATATATTTT
TRBV29-1	TRBD1	TRBJ2-1	.	CSEHRGEQFF	TGCAGCGAGCACAGGGGTGAGCAGTTCTTC
TRBV3-1/TRBV3-2	.	TRBJ1-1	few	CASSKTAGNTEAFF	TGTGCCAGCAGCAAGACTGCGGGCAACACTGAAGCTTTCTTT
TRBV5-1	.	TRBJ1-1	once	CASSSSTNSIQAFF	TGCGCCAGCAGCTCCTCCACAAACAGTATCCAGGCTTTCTTT
TRBV11-2	.	TRBJ1-2	few	CASSPGGVVNYGYTF	TGTGCCAGCAGCCCCGGGGGGGTGGTGAACTATGGCTACACCTTC
TRBV5-4	TRBD1	TRBJ2-2	.	CASSWGQGRTGELFF	TGTGCCAGCAGCTGGGGACAGGGGAGGACCGGGGAGCTGTTTTTT
TRBV20-1	.	TRBJ2-2	.	CSAGQTGELFF	TGCAGTGCGGGGCAGACCGGGGAGCTGTTTTTT
TRBV6-5	TRBD1	TRBJ1-2	.	CASGAGGRNYGYTF	TGTGCCAGCGGAGCAGGGGGTCGGAACTATGGCTACACCTTC
TRBV18	.	TRBJ1-6	.	CASSREEGSPLHF	TGTGCCAGCTCACGGGAAGAGGGTTCACCCCTCCACTTT
TRBV28	.	TRBJ1-5	once	CASSLIPGGNQPQHF	TGTGCCAGCAGTCTAATACCGGGAGGCAATCAGCCCCAGCATTTT
TRBV5-1	.	TRBJ1-1	.	CASSLGQFGVNTEAFF	TGCGCCAGCAGCCTAGGACAGTTCGGAGTGAACACTGAAGCTTTCTTT
TRBV3-1/TRBV3-2	.	TRBJ1-3	.	CASSPTGSGNTIYF	TGTGCCAGCAGCCCCACAGGGTCTGGAAACACCATATATTTT
TRBV30	TRBD1	TRBJ1-5	once	CAWDRGGNQPQHF	TGTGCCTGGGACAGGGGTGGCAATCAGCCCCAGCATTTT
TRBV2	TRBD1	TRBJ1-2	.	CASSERRGRGTF	TGTGCCAGCAGTGAAAGGAGGGGGCGAGGCACCTTC
TRBV5-1	TRBD1	TRBJ2-5	.	CASSQTGGQETQYF	TGCGCCAGCAGCCAGACAGGGGGCCAAGAGACCCAGTACTTC
TRBV14	.	TRBJ1-2	.	CASSQGPGQLYGYTF	TGTGCCAGCAGCCAAGGACCAGGACAGTTATATGGCTACACCTTC
TRBV7-9	TRBD1	TRBJ1-4	once	CASSLGQGVPNEKLFF	TGTGCCAGCAGCTTAGGACAGGGGGTTCCTAATGAAAAACTGTTTTTT
TRBV24-1	.	TRBJ2-6	.	CATSPGSSGANVLTF	TGTGCCACCAGTCCGGGGAGCTCTGGGGCCAACGTCCTGACTTTC
TRBV5-1	TRBD1	TRBJ1-4	.	CASRDRVLNEKLFF	TGCGCCAGCAGGGACAGGGTCCTTAATGAAAAACTGTTTTTT
TRBV5-1	.	TRBJ1-4	.	CASSQGSSGGYEKLFF	TGCGCCAGCAGCCAAGGATCCTCGGGGGGTTATGAAAAACTGTTTTTT
TRBV10-3	TRBD1	TRBJ2-7	many	CAISSRDRAYEQYF	TGTGCCATCAGTAGCCGGGACAGGGCCTACGAGCAGTACTTC
TRBV6-5	.	TRBJ1-2	.	CATAWAGVNYGYTF	TGTGCCACAGCGTGGGCAGGGGTTAACTATGGCTACACCTTC
TRBV30	TRBD2	TRBJ2-2	.	CAWRGYSGGATGELFF	TGTGCCTGGAGGGGATATAGCGGGGGGGCCACCGGGGAGCTGTTTTTT
TRBV6-5	.	TRBJ2-7	many	CASSYVAGVMNEQYF	TGTGCCAGCAGTTACGTAGCAGGGGTTATGAACGAGCAGTACTTC
TRBV4-2	TRBD1	TRBJ1-2	.	CASSQGVWTGNYGYTF	TGTGCCAGCAGCCAAGGTGTATGGACAGGGAACTATGGCTACACCTTC
TRBV7-6	TRBD2	TRBJ2-1	.	CASSSQPAGAYNEQFF	TGTGCCAGCAGCTCCCAACCAGCGGGGGCCTACAATGAGCAGTTCTTC
TRBV29-1	.	TRBJ2-7	.	CSVEFATSTYEQYF	TGCAGCGTTGAATTCGCGACAAGTACCTACGAGCAGTACTTC
TRBV2	TRBD2	TRBJ2-1	.	CASREDRGEFNEQFF	TGTGCCAGCAGGGAAGATCGGGGGGAATTCAATGAGCAGTTCTTC
TRBV5-1	TRBD1	TRBJ2-1	.	CASSPTAGTGAWEQFF	TGCGCCAGCAGCCCGACCGCCGGGACAGGGGCATGGGAGCAGTTCTTC
TRBV2	TRBD1	TRBJ1-2	.	CASRVGQGYGYTF	TGTGCCAGCCGGGTAGGACAGGGGTATGGCTACACCTTC
TRBV10-3	TRBD1	TRBJ1-2	.	CAINPGQGPYGYTF	TGTGCCATCAACCCGGGACAGGGACCCTATGGCTACACCTTC
TRBV11-2	TRBD1	TRBJ2-7	.	CASSFTGTGTVYEQYF	TGTGCCAGCAGCTTCACCGGGACAGGGACGGTCTACGAGCAGTACTTC
TRBV19	TRBD1	TRBJ2-7	.	CASRTSGTASYEQYF	TGTGCCAGTAGAACCTCCGGGACAGCCTCCTACGAGCAGTACTTC
TRBV5-1	.	TRBJ2-7	once	CASSSPSSYEQYF	TGCGCCAGCAGCTCCCCGTCGTCCTACGAGCAGTACTTC
TRBV6-4	TRBD1	TRBJ1-6	.	CASRDRGRPNSPLHF	TGTGCCAGCAGGGACAGGGGCAGGCCAAATTCACCCCTCCACTTT
TRBV5-1	TRBD1	TRBJ2-7	.	CASSSGTGPSEQYF	TGCGCCAGCAGCTCGGGGACAGGGCCCTCCGAGCAGTACTTC
TRBV29-1	TRBD1	TRBJ1-1	.	CSVATGRLNTEAFF	TGCAGCGTAGCGACAGGGAGGTTGAACACTGAAGCTTTCTTT